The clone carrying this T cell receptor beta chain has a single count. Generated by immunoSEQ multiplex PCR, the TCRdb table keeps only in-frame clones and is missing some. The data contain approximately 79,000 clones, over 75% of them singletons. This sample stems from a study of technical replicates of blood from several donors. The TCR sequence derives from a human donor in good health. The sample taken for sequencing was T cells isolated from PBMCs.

The DNA for the CDR3 is TGTGCCAGCAAGAAGGGCTTTAGGGAGGGGGGCACAGATACGCAGTATTTT. Translating it yields CASKKGFREGGTDTQYF. This chain uses TRBV2 with TRBJ2-3, with D perhaps TRBD2 (7 bases). Trimming stripped 7 bases from V and 1 base from J, with 21 bases between. CDR1 is SNHLY, CDR2 FYNNEI, per germline. The CDR3 length is 17 residues.